These 2 T cell receptor beta chains share one sample of origin, sequenced in a study of T cells in Graves' hyperthyroidism and ophthalmopathy. There were TCR beta CDR3 regions amplified from RNA transcripts. The TCR CDR3 first-round RT-PCR relied on the HTBI primer set. TCRdb redid the calling of the multiplex PCR reads with MiXCR, one entry per CDR3 protein. Here the sample spans fewer than 750,000 distinct CDR3 sequences, roughly 14% being singletons. Sequencing was carried out using blood. The receptors derive from a woman aged 40 to 55 with Graves' ophthalmopathy.

The V gene is TRBV7-2, the J gene TRBJ2-5; D gene unclear. Trimming left V 6 bases short and J 6 bases short, with 11 bases between. CDR3 size: 12 residues. Germline CDR1 and CDR2: SGHTA and FQGNSA. This chain's CDR3 is CASSLASKTQYF. CDR3 coding DNA: TGTGCCAGCAGTTTGGCCAGCAAGACCCAGTACTTC.

The rearrangement joins TRBV11-2 to TRBJ2-5; 7 bases map to TRBD1. This CDR3 has 12 residues. From germline, CDR1 is SGHAT and CDR2 FQNNGV. With 6 bases clipped from V and 14 bases from J, the junction kept 12 bases outside the gene matches. The CDR3 spells CASSYTGDNGYF. The CDR3 DNA follows: TGTGCCAGCAGTTACACAGGGGACAATGGATACTTC.